A selection of T cell receptor beta chains follows, all from one sample in a study of cytomegalovirus exposure and HLA in healthy donors. Produced via immunoSEQ multiplex PCR; TCRdb's table is partial and in-frame only. The data show roughly 180,000 clones, approximately 80% seen once. The specimen was PBMCs. Receptors were obtained from a man aged 18 to 29 in good health and CMV-seronegative. Each CDR3 is given with its conserved first and last residue. D genes are given only for firm matches. For some rows the clone size is stated as once, few or many, or as a class when expanded; others skip it.

v_gene,j_gene,d_gene,abundance,CDR3aa,CDR3nt
TRBV7-9,TRBJ1-2,TRBD1,.,CASSEPGQAQYTF,TGTGCCAGCAGCGAACCGGGACAGGCGCAATACACCTTC
TRBV19,TRBJ2-3,.,.,CASSAYLMGTDTQYF,TGTGCCAGTAGTGCCTACTTGATGGGCACAGATACGCAGTATTTT
TRBV5-1,TRBJ2-3,TRBD2,.,CASSFGLAKSTDTQYF,TGCGCCAGCAGCTTTGGACTAGCGAAGAGCACAGATACGCAGTATTTT
TRBV5-1,TRBJ2-5,.,.,CASSLVSGRETQYF,TGCGCCAGCAGCTTGGTGTCAGGGCGAGAGACCCAGTACTTC
TRBV5-1,TRBJ2-1,.,.,CASSSRGGLVDEQFF,TGCGCCAGCAGCTCTAGGGGGGGGCTCGTCGATGAGCAGTTCTTC
TRBV19,TRBJ1-1,TRBD1,.,CASKRFGQGKETEAFF,TGTGCCAGTAAGAGGTTCGGACAGGGGAAAGAGACTGAAGCTTTCTTT
TRBV2,TRBJ1-1,.,.,CASSVDGLNTEAFF,TGTGCCAGCAGTGTAGACGGGTTGAACACTGAAGCTTTCTTT
TRBV23-1,TRBJ2-5,.,.,CASSQSPGELETQYF,TGCGCCAGCAGTCAATCGCCAGGGGAATTAGAGACCCAGTACTTC
TRBV6-6,TRBJ2-7,.,.,CASRRRDYEQYF,TGTGCCAGCCGGAGGCGGGACTACGAGCAGTACTTC
TRBV28,TRBJ1-2,.,.,CASTPGNYGYTF,TGTGCCAGCACGCCGGGGAACTATGGCTACACCTTC
TRBV6-1,TRBJ1-2,.,.,CASSEFDTPTPYGYTF,TGTGCCAGCAGCGAATTCGACACCCCGACCCCCTATGGCTACACCTTC
TRBV18,TRBJ2-6,TRBD1,.,CASSPPGHWTGGDGANVLTF,TGTGCCAGCTCACCCCCCGGACACTGGACAGGGGGGGATGGGGCCAACGTCCTGACTTTC
TRBV11-1,TRBJ2-7,.,.,CASSLAAKSSYEQYF,TGTGCCAGCAGCTTAGCAGCGAAGAGCTCCTACGAGCAGTACTTC
TRBV2,TRBJ2-2,.,once,CASRLEGAGELFF,TGTGCCAGCAGGCTCGAGGGAGCCGGGGAGCTGTTTTTT
TRBV6-8,TRBJ2-1,.,.,CASSYWCGGPYNEQFF,TGTGCCAGCAGTTACTGGTGCGGGGGCCCCTACAATGAGCAGTTCTTC
TRBV6-1,TRBJ2-4,.,.,CASSEVRGAVKNIQYF,TGTGCCAGCAGTGAAGTTCGGGGGGCGGTCAAAAACATTCAGTACTTC
TRBV7-2,TRBJ2-2,TRBD2,few,CASSRLAGGPGELFF,TGTGCCAGCAGCCGACTAGCGGGGGGGCCCGGGGAGCTGTTTTTT
TRBV4-1,TRBJ2-2,.,.,CASSPPPGDHTGELFF,TGCGCCAGCAGCCCTCCTCCGGGGGACCACACCGGGGAGCTGTTTTTT
TRBV30,TRBJ1-1,TRBD1,.,CAWSVSGGGYTEAFF,TGTGCCTGGAGTGTATCAGGGGGCGGGTACACTGAAGCTTTCTTT
TRBV5-6,TRBJ2-7,.,.,CASSAGIEQYF,TGTGCCAGCAGCGCAGGGATCGAGCAGTACTTC
TRBV6-5,TRBJ1-6,.,.,CASRMDRYNSPLHF,TGTGCCAGCAGGATGGACAGATATAATTCACCCCTCCACTTT
TRBV27,TRBJ2-5,.,.,CASSFPPQETQYF,TGTGCCAGCAGCTTCCCCCCCCAGGAGACCCAGTACTTC
TRBV9,TRBJ2-2,.,.,CASSAGLGATGELFF,TGTGCCAGCAGCGCCGGGTTAGGAGCCACCGGGGAGCTGTTTTTT
TRBV10-2,TRBJ2-7,TRBD2,.,CASSGNLAGGQYEQYF,TGCGCCAGCAGTGGGAACTTAGCGGGAGGTCAATACGAGCAGTACTTC
TRBV7-9,TRBJ2-7,.,.,CASSLAGQGTGEQYF,TGTGCCAGCAGCTTAGCGGGGCAGGGGACGGGGGAGCAGTACTTC
TRBV6-1,TRBJ1-1,TRBD1,.,CASSEAGGLWGNTEAFF,TGTGCCAGCAGTGAGGCAGGGGGTCTATGGGGGAACACTGAAGCTTTCTTT
TRBV13,TRBJ2-5,TRBD2,.,CASSLGQREAWYQETQYF,TGTGCCAGCAGCTTAGGGCAGCGGGAGGCTTGGTACCAAGAGACCCAGTACTTC
TRBV5-5,TRBJ1-6,TRBD1,.,CASSFLTGTNNSPLHF,TGTGCCAGCAGCTTCCTGACAGGGACCAATAATTCACCCCTCCACTTT
TRBV5-1,TRBJ2-6,.,.,CASSSGGAGANVLTF,TGCGCCAGCAGCTCTGGAGGGGCGGGGGCCAACGTCCTGACTTTC
TRBV9,TRBJ2-7,TRBD1,.,CASPTGYEQYF,TGTGCCAGCCCGACAGGGTACGAGCAGTACTTC
TRBV6-5,TRBJ1-5,TRBD1,.,CASSLGTGYQPQHF,TGTGCCAGCAGTCTCGGGACAGGGTATCAGCCCCAGCATTTT
TRBV5-6,TRBJ1-4,.,few,CASSLTGSNEKLFF,TGTGCCAGCAGCTTGACAGGGTCTAATGAAAAACTGTTTTTT
TRBV6-5,TRBJ1-2,.,.,CATYYYGYTF,TGTGCCACCTATTACTATGGCTACACCTTC
TRBV5-1,TRBJ2-3,TRBD2,.,CASSSLAGVGIDTQYF,TGCGCCAGCAGCTCCCTAGCGGGAGTGGGGATAGATACGCAGTATTTT
TRBV30,TRBJ1-6,.,.,CAWAPGGGSPLHF,TGTGCCTGGGCCCCCGGGGGGGGATCACCCCTCCACTTT
TRBV5-1,TRBJ2-1,.,.,CASSLGGPPANEQFF,TGCGCCAGCAGCTTGGGGGGGCCCCCCGCCAATGAGCAGTTCTTC
TRBV4-1,TRBJ1-2,.,.,CASSPDTGNYGYTF,TGCGCCAGCAGCCCGGACACTGGGAACTATGGCTACACCTTC
TRBV9,TRBJ1-2,.,.,CASSPRVFEGYTF,TGTGCCAGCAGTCCCAGGGTGTTTGAAGGCTACACCTTC
TRBV15,TRBJ2-5,TRBD1,few,CATSSLRGPRQGETQYF,TGTGCCACCAGCAGTCTTCGGGGCCCCCGACAGGGGGAGACCCAGTACTTC
TRBV7-3,TRBJ2-1,TRBD2,.,CASSPGLAGVYYNEQFF,TGTGCCAGCAGCCCGGGACTAGCGGGGGTGTACTACAATGAGCAGTTCTTC
TRBV6-1,TRBJ2-1,TRBD2,once,CASSVTSASEQFF,TGTGCCAGCAGTGTCACTAGCGCCAGTGAGCAGTTCTTC
TRBV6-5,TRBJ2-7,TRBD1,.,CASSPGTGFYEQYF,TGTGCCAGCAGTCCCGGGACAGGGTTCTACGAGCAGTACTTC
TRBV28,TRBJ1-1,.,.,CASRKPGNTEAFF,TGTGCCAGCAGGAAACCCGGGAACACTGAAGCTTTCTTT
TRBV18,TRBJ2-3,TRBD1,.,CASSPVQGAAGTDTQYF,TGTGCCAGCTCACCCGTACAGGGGGCGGCTGGCACAGATACGCAGTATTTT
TRBV4-2,TRBJ1-1,TRBD1,few,CASSQQGADTEAFF,TGTGCCAGCAGCCAACAGGGGGCAGATACTGAAGCTTTCTTT
TRBV29-1,TRBJ2-5,TRBD2,.,CSVERDTSDGTQYF,TGCAGCGTTGAACGGGATACTAGCGATGGGACCCAGTACTTC
TRBV30,TRBJ2-1,TRBD2,.,CAWSSGSRYEQFF,TGTGCCTGGAGCAGCGGGAGTAGGTATGAGCAGTTCTTC
TRBV7-9,TRBJ2-7,.,few,CASSLPGSYYEQYF,TGTGCCAGCAGCTTGCCGGGATCCTACTACGAGCAGTACTTC
TRBV29-1,TRBJ2-5,TRBD2,.,CSVEPSGGQQETQYF,TGCAGCGTTGAACCTAGCGGGGGCCAACAAGAGACCCAGTACTTC
TRBV19,TRBJ2-6,TRBD1,.,CASSRWDRGSGANVLTF,TGTGCCAGTAGTCGCTGGGACAGGGGGTCAGGGGCCAACGTCCTGACTTTC
TRBV2,TRBJ2-6,TRBD2,once,CASTSGGSGANVLTF,TGTGCCAGCACCAGCGGGGGTTCTGGGGCCAACGTCCTGACTTTC
TRBV27,TRBJ2-7,.,.,CASSLRVSYEQYF,TGTGCCAGCAGTTTACGGGTGAGCTACGAGCAGTACTTC
TRBV7-3,TRBJ2-2,TRBD1,.,CASSRDRWAGELFF,TGTGCCAGCAGCCGGGACAGGTGGGCCGGGGAGCTGTTTTTT
TRBV5-1,TRBJ1-4,TRBD1,.,CASSLALDRAEKLFF,TGCGCCAGCAGCTTGGCCTTGGACAGGGCAGAAAAACTGTTTTTT
TRBV7-9,TRBJ1-6,TRBD1,.,CASSLLTGTGVSPLHF,TGTGCCAGCAGCTTACTCACCGGGACAGGGGTGTCACCCCTCCACTTT